This T cell receptor beta chain emerged from a study of response to subunit inactivated influenza vaccine. In TCRdb, the RT-PCR reads were re-called with MiXCR into one record per CDR3 protein. The sample lists 550,000 to 800,000 distinct CDR3 sequences, about 15% occurring once. On this clonotype itself: Its antigen is as yet unknown.

Notes on the study in general: It was suggested by the authors that few new T cells are recruited by each seasonal influenza vaccination.

From germline, CDR1 is SNHLY and CDR2 FYNNEI. V dropped 4 bases and J dropped 5 bases, with 13 bases sitting between them. The CDR3 is 14 residues long. This TCR derives from a man aged 45-65 years who received an inactivated influenza vaccine. Sequencing used PBMCs from blood, obtained 12 days after vaccination. The chain joins TRBV2 to TRBJ2-3, with D perhaps TRBD1 (6 bases). The CDR3 here is CASSGSGVGDTQYF. CDR3 coding DNA: TGTGCCAGCAGTGGTTCAGGGGTGGGAGATACGCAGTATTTT.